The entry below describes one T cell receptor beta chain. As yet, its antigen is unknown. The sample originates from a study of blood T cells in healthy people across ages. General study findings and limits: CMV status of donors was unknown, possibly confounding expanded clonotype changes.

They isolated at least 6.5 million PBMCs from each sample. The use of a sample-barcoded 5' primer and a J-beta primer mix characterized a second PCR of about 6 to 11 cycles. TCRdb re-called the 5' RACE reads through MiXCR, storing one row per CDR3 protein. Counted here are around 1.5 million distinct CDR3 sequences, about 32% occurring once; the ten biggest clones make up over 9%. The receptor was derived from a woman aged 25-40 years in good health. Sequencing used blood.

The CDR3 DNA reads TGTGCCAGCAGACCAGTGGGAGACTATGGCTACACCTTC. The encoded protein is CASRPVGDYGYTF. The chain joins TRBV6-1 to TRBJ1-2; D is ambiguous. The germline V gene has CDR1 MNHNS and CDR2 SASEGT. V was pared by 6 bases and J by 3 bases, with 11 bases between. This CDR3 spans 13 amino acids.